These 10 T cell receptor beta chains originate from one sample sequenced in a study of blood T cell repertoires in COVID-19. TCRdb's copy holds only in-frame clones and misses some; the assay was immunoSEQ multiplex PCR. Among 30,000 to 40,000 clones listed, about 80% were seen once. Sample: peripheral blood. The receptors stem from an elderly man with acute or convalescent COVID-19.

The chain combines TRBV19 with TRBJ1-4; possible D gene TRBD1, 6 bases. Per germline, CDR1 LNHDA and CDR2 SQIVND (reference sequence). This CDR3 contains 14 residues. Trimming took 7 bases from V and 8 from J, leaving 17 bases between them. The CDR3 nucleotides read TGTGCCAGTACCCTAAGGGGGTTCGACGAAAAACTGTTTTTT. Amino acid sequence: CASTLRGFDEKLFF. The complete variable domain, with remaining parts taken from reference TRBV19 and TRBJ1-4, reads DGGITQSPKYLFRKEGQNVTLSCEQNLNHDAMYWYRQDPGQGLRLIYYSQIVNDFQKGDIAEGYSVSREKKESFPLTVTSAQKNPTAFYLCASTLRGFDEKLFFGSGTQLSVL.

V and J are TRBV7-2 and TRBJ1-2, with D perhaps TRBD1 (6 bases). Germline V gene lookup returns CDR1 SGHTA and CDR2 FQGNSA. The CDR3 loop spans 15 amino acids. V lost 3 bases, J lost 2 bases, and 13 bases lay in between. CDR3 DNA: TGTGCCAGCAGCTTGAGCTACGGACAGAACTATGGCTACACCTTC. This translates into CASSLSYGQNYGYTF.

This chain uses TRBV7-3 with TRBJ2-7; TRBD1 aligns across 8 bases. Germline CDR1 SGHTA, CDR2 FQGTGA. The CDR3 contains 16 residues. The J segment lost 2 bases and the V segment lost 3 bases, leaving 9 bases of the junction unmatched. DNA of the CDR3: TGTGCCAGCAGCTTCGACCGGACAGGGAGTCCCTACGAGCAGTACTTC. Its protein product is CASSFDRTGSPYEQYF.

The rearrangement uses TRBV11-3 and TRBJ2-2; 8 nucleotides line up with TRBD2. The CDR3 runs 15 residues. Germline assignment: CDR1 SGHNT and CDR2 YENEEA. The ends lost 5 bases at V and 4 bases at J; junction bases unmatched: 6. The CDR3 bases are TGTGCCAGCAGCCCGGGAGGGCCCCTCACCGGGGAGCTGTTTTTT. Translated: CASSPGGPLTGELFF.

This clone has just one count. This rearrangement joins TRBV2 to TRBJ1-3, with D perhaps matching TRBD1 (6 bases). The CDR3 length is 17 residues. The germline CDR1 and CDR2 sequences are SNHLY and FYNNEI. Trimming took off 6 bases at V and 0 bases at J, with 18 bases between the two ends. Here the CDR3 DNA reads TGTGCCAGCAGGAAGACGGGGGGCACAGACTCTGGAAACACCATATATTTT. Translating gives CASRKTGGTDSGNTIYF.

The gene calls are TRBV9 and TRBJ1-2; D gene ambiguous. Trimming removed 3 bases at V and 8 bases at J, with 17 bases between. The germline V gene encodes CDR1 SGDLS and CDR2 YYNGEE. The length of the CDR3 is 14 residues. The CDR3 sequence is CASSAWDRAGGYTF. The CDR3 DNA is TGTGCCAGCAGCGCATGGGATAGAGCGGGCGGCTACACCTTC.

The chain combines TRBV6-5 with TRBJ1-1, with D uncertain. Deletions cut 4 bases from V and 4 bases from J, with 13 bases between. There are 14 residues in the CDR3. Germline values: CDR1 MNHEY, CDR2 SVGAGI. CDR3 DNA: TGTGCCAGCAGTTTACGCCGAACGGGCACTGAAGCTTTCTTT. Translated: CASSLRRTGTEAFF.

The chain combines TRBV30 with TRBJ2-7; the D is unclear. The CDR3 covers 11 residues. Trimming took 5 bases from V and 6 from J, leaving 11 bases between them. The germline V gene encodes CDR1 GTSNPN and CDR2 SVGIG (reference sequence). CDR3 coding DNA: TGTGCCTGGGTATCGCAGTCCGAGCAGTACTTC. This gives the protein CAWVSQSEQYF.

In its sample, this clone was seen a few times. The chain uses TRBV18 and TRBJ1-2; 7 positions agree with TRBD1. Trimming cost V 1 base and J 4 bases; bases outside gene matches: 12. The CDR3 is 17 residues long. Germline loops: CDR1 KGHSH, CDR2 LQKENI. Here the CDR3 reads CASSPQGARAYSYGYTF. DNA of the CDR3: TGTGCCAGCTCACCACAGGGGGCGCGGGCTTATAGCTATGGCTACACCTTC.

V and J are TRBV7-2 and TRBJ2-5; D ambiguous. This CDR3 region has 14 residues. Germline lookup yields CDR1 SGHTA and CDR2 FQGNSA. V was trimmed by 2 bases and J by 2 bases, leaving 9 bases between them. The CDR3 spells CASSLSGVQETQYF. DNA for the CDR3: TGTGCCAGCAGCTTATCAGGTGTACAAGAGACCCAGTACTTC.